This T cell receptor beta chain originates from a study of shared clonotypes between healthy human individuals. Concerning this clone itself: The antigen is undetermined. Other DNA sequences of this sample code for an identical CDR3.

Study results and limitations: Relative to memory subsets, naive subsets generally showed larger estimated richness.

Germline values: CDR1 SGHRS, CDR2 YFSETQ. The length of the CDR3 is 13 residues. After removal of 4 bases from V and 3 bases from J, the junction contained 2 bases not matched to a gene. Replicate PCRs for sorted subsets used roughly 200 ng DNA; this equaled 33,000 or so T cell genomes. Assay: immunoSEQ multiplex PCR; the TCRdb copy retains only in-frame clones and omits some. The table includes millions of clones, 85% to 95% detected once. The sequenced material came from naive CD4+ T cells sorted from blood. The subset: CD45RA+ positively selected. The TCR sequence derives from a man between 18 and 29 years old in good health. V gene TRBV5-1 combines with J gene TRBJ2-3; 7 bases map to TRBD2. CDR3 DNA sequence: TGCGCCAGCAGCGGGGGAGGGACAGATACGCAGTATTTT. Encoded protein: CASSGGGTDTQYF.